A selection of T cell receptor beta chains follows, all from one sample in a study of blood T cells in healthy people across ages. TCRdb reprocessed the 5' RACE reads with MiXCR, giving one entry per CDR3 protein. In the table there are around 1,000,000 distinct CDR3 sequences, less than 25% of which are singletons. This sample was also put to use in a study of T cells of mothers and their children.

The sample consisted of blood. The receptor source for this set is a girl aged 2-10 years in good health. The CDR3 runs from the conserved cysteine through the conserved F or W. A D gene is named only where the DNA matches it firmly. A row's size may be missing; if present it is once, few, many or a size class.

size,D,J,V,length,CDR3,DNA
NA,NA,TRBJ2-3,TRBV10-2,16,CASSDYLRGARMTQYF,TGCGCCAGCAGTGACTACCTTAGGGGGGCGCGGATGACGCAGTATTTT
NA,NA,TRBJ1-2,TRBV6-1,12,CASSEVSYGYTF,TGTGCCAGCAGTGAAGTGAGCTATGGCTACACCTTC
few,TRBD1,TRBJ2-7,TRBV6-2/TRBV6-3,14,CASSRTGPPGEQYF,TGTGCCAGCAGCCGGACAGGACCGCCCGGCGAGCAGTACTTC
few,NA,TRBJ2-2,TRBV29-1,12,CSAPGDTGELFF,TGCAGCGCCCCGGGGGACACCGGGGAGCTGTTTTTT
few,NA,TRBJ2-7,TRBV7-2,15,CASSLGKGVVSEQYF,TGTGCCAGCAGCTTAGGGAAGGGAGTGGTGAGCGAGCAGTACTTC
NA,TRBD2,TRBJ2-7,TRBV20-1,15,CSARDPVGGTYEQYF,TGCAGTGCTAGAGATCCGGTGGGGGGGACCTACGAGCAGTACTTC
NA,TRBD2,TRBJ2-1,TRBV7-9,16,CASSSLSGSSYNEQFF,TGTGCCAGCAGTTCCCTGAGCGGGAGCTCCTACAATGAGCAGTTCTTC
NA,NA,TRBJ2-7,TRBV4-2,14,CASSQAMGRYEQYF,TGTGCCAGCAGCCAAGCGATGGGAAGATACGAGCAGTACTTC
NA,NA,TRBJ1-4,TRBV20-1,12,CSASALGEKLFF,TGCAGTGCTAGCGCTCTGGGTGAAAAACTGTTTTTT
NA,NA,TRBJ1-2,TRBV6-2/TRBV6-3,14,CASTQNPESDGYTF,TGTGCCAGCACTCAAAACCCGGAGTCAGACGGCTACACCTTC
NA,NA,TRBJ2-5,TRBV20-1,12,CRVRGVGETQYF,TGCAGGGTCAGAGGGGTCGGAGAGACCCAGTACTTC
NA,NA,TRBJ2-7,TRBV7-2,13,CASSVKTGDEQYF,TGTGCCAGCAGCGTCAAGACAGGAGACGAGCAGTACTTC
NA,TRBD1,TRBJ2-6,TRBV2,14,CASSQGDGANVLTF,TGTGCCAGCAGTCAGGGGGATGGGGCCAACGTCCTGACTTTC
NA,TRBD1,TRBJ2-5,TRBV5-1,15,CASSFNDRDEETQYF,TGCGCCAGCAGCTTCAACGACAGGGATGAAGAGACCCAGTACTTC
few,NA,TRBJ2-1,TRBV12-3/TRBV12-4,18,CASSKTRTEKSFFNEQFF,TGTGCCAGCAGCAAAACCCGGACAGAGAAGAGTTTCTTCAATGAGCAGTTCTTC
NA,NA,TRBJ2-7,TRBV10-3,13,CAISELGADEQYF,TGTGCCATCAGTGAGTTGGGGGCCGACGAGCAGTACTTC
NA,NA,TRBJ2-2,TRBV18,16,CASSPEAWADTGELFF,TGTGCCAGCTCACCGGAAGCGTGGGCAGACACCGGGGAGCTGTTTTTT